This T cell receptor beta chain is drawn from a study of cytomegalovirus exposure and HLA in healthy donors. Overall study findings and caveats: Reports state that TCR beta sequences accurately predicted most subjects' HLA-A and HLA-B alleles. Later work showed greater clonal expansion in HLA-associated TCR beta chains than in equally common others. In an earlier analysis, most TCR beta V segments were productive about 87% or about 30% of the time.

It was with 60 Vbeta and 13 Jbeta primers that the PCR ran. Libraries were prepared by immunoSEQ multiplex PCR; TCRdb keeps only in-frame clonotypes and omits some of them. Altogether over 95,000 clones are present, 70% to 85% being singletons, with the ten largest covering 3.5% to 5%. Turning to this clone: The target antigen is unknown.

This clonotype was obtained from a woman aged 40 to 50 in good health and CMV-seropositive. The material sequenced was PBMCs.

CDR3: CASSVGVGRGPDTEAFF. DNA for the CDR3: TGTGCCAGCAGCGTAGGAGTAGGCAGGGGGCCGGACACTGAAGCTTTCTTT. This chain joins TRBV9 and TRBJ1-1; the match to TRBD1 covers 8 bases. After removal of 0 bases from V and 3 bases from J, the junction contained 10 bases not matched to a gene. Germline lookup yields CDR1 SGDLS and CDR2 YYNGEE. This CDR3 has 17 residues.